These 5 T cell receptor beta chains were sequenced from one sample in a study of cytomegalovirus exposure and HLA in healthy donors. Vbeta (60) and Jbeta (13) primers were used in the PCR. Profiled with immunoSEQ multiplex PCR; TCRdb holds only in-frame clones, not every one. The table lists 90,000 to 130,000 clones. The sample taken for sequencing was PBMCs. The receptors here all came from a man aged 25 to 45 in good health and CMV-seronegative.

V usage is TRBV30 and J usage is TRBJ2-2, with TRBD1 identical over 8 bases. The CDR3 loop spans 15 amino acids. Unmatched junction bases numbered 5, after V lost 3 bases and J lost 2 bases. Germline CDR1 GTSNPN, CDR2 SVGIG (reference sequence). CDR3 DNA sequence: TGTGCCTGGAGCCAGGGGGCGTACAACACCGGGGAGCTGTTTTTT. Translated, it gives CAWSQGAYNTGELFF.

This chain connects TRBV9 to TRBJ2-7, with 8 bases lining up with TRBD1. Germline CDR1 is SGDLS and CDR2 is YYNGEE. V shed 3 bases and J 1 base; nucleotides not matched to a gene: 9. CDR3 length: 16 amino acids. Here the CDR3 reads CASSDTGTGLSYEQYF. For the CDR3, the DNA is TGTGCCAGCAGCGATACCGGGACAGGCTTATCCTACGAGCAGTACTTC.

V usage is TRBV7-2 and J usage is TRBJ2-1; possibly TRBD2 for D (5 bases). Germline V gene lookup returns CDR1 SGHTA and CDR2 FQGNSA. Trimming removed 5 bases from V and 9 bases from J, with 14 bases in between. This CDR3 has 13 residues. The chain's CDR3 is CASSNAWRREQFF. CDR3 DNA sequence: TGTGCCAGCAGCAACGCTTGGAGGCGTGAGCAGTTCTTC. Variable domain in full (rest from reference TRBV7-2 and TRBJ2-1): GAGVSQSPSNKVTEKGKDVELRCDPISGHTALYWYRQSLGQGLEFLIYFQGNSAPDKSGLPSDRFSAERTGGSVSTLTIQRTQQEDSAVYLCASSNAWRREQFFGPGTRLTVL.

This chain joins TRBV2 and TRBJ2-3; D gene unclear. Looked up from germline, CDR1 is SNHLY and CDR2 is FYNNEI. The ends were cut back, 10 bases at V and 2 bases at J, with 13 bases in the middle. The CDR3 consists of 13 residues. CDR3 region: CATSPTITDTQYF. CDR3 nucleotides: TGTGCCACCTCTCCCACTATCACAGATACGCAGTATTTT. Supplemented by reference TRBV2 and TRBJ2-3, the full variable domain reads EPEVTQTPSHQVTQMGQEVILRCVPISNHLYFYWYRQILGQKVEFLVSFYNNEISEKSEIFDDQFSVERPDGSNFTLKIRSTKLEDSAMYFCATSPTITDTQYFGPGTRLTVL.

The chain couples TRBV27 to TRBJ1-1, with D perhaps matching TRBD1 (5 bases). Germline CDR1 is MNHEY and CDR2 is SMNVEV (reference sequence). V was shortened by 3 bases and J by 2 bases, with 19 bases between the two germline ends. The CDR3 extends over 17 amino acids. The CDR3 region has the DNA TGTGCCAGCAGTTTTAAATGGGCAGGGTTATTAAACACTGAAGCTTTCTTT. Translated: CASSFKWAGLLNTEAFF.